A selection of T cell receptor beta chains follows, all from one sample in a study of blood T cell repertoires in COVID-19. The assay was immunoSEQ multiplex PCR, and TCRdb's table has in-frame clones only and misses some. The sample lists around 140,000 clones; about 88% were seen once. The sample consisted of peripheral blood. These receptors were taken from a woman of 80 years or more with acute or convalescent COVID-19. Each CDR3 is given with its conserved first and last residue. The D gene is left open where the match is weak. A row's size may be missing; if present it is once, few, many or a size class.

>TRBD1|TRBV5-1|TRBJ2-1|NA
TGCGCCAGCAGCCCAGGGGGCACGGGAAACCGGGGCGAGCAGTTCTTC
CASSPGGTGNRGEQFF
>NA|TRBV6-5|TRBJ2-1|NA
TGTGCCAGCAGCCGCTCTCCACTAGATTTCAATGAGCAGTTCTTC
CASSRSPLDFNEQFF
>TRBD1|TRBV19|TRBJ2-7|NA
TGTGCCAGTAGTATAATACCCCGACAGGGGGCCCGCAACGAGCAGTACTTC
CASSIIPRQGARNEQYF
>NA|TRBV11-3|TRBJ2-1|NA
TGTGCCAGCAGCTTCCGGGGGGCAGAGTACAATGAGCAGTTCTTC
CASSFRGAEYNEQFF
>NA|TRBV6-2/TRBV6-3|TRBJ2-3|NA
TGTGCCAGCAGTGAGATTTTTGATACGCAGTATTTT
CASSEIFDTQYF
>NA|TRBV7-2|TRBJ2-3|NA
TGTGCCAGCAGCTTAGACAGTTTCACAGATACGCAGTATTTT
CASSLDSFTDTQYF
>TRBD1|TRBV14|TRBJ1-1|NA
TGTGCCAGCAGCCAAATCCTCTGGGGGACAGGGGGTTTGAGAACTGAAGCTTTCTTT
CASSQILWGTGGLRTEAFF
>NA|TRBV18|TRBJ1-2|NA
TGTGCCAGCTCCCGCGACCCCAGGGAAGTCGGCTACACCTTC
CASSRDPREVGYTF
>NA|TRBV3-1/TRBV3-2|TRBJ1-1|NA
TGTGCCAGCAGCCACCCAGGACTGGGAGCTTTCTTT
CASSHPGLGAFF
>TRBD1|TRBV4-1|TRBJ1-1|once
TGCGCCAGCAGCCCATGGGTCCCAGGGGGCACTGAAGCTTTCTTT
CASSPWVPGGTEAFF
>NA|TRBV6-5|TRBJ2-2|NA
TGTGCCAGCAGTTTCCAGGGTAGATCCGGGGAGCTGTTTTTT
CASSFQGRSGELFF